These 15 T cell receptor beta chains share one sample of origin, sequenced in a study of identical twins. MiXCR, applied by TCRdb to the 5' RACE reads, yields one record per CDR3 protein. The sample lists 690,000 or so distinct CDR3 sequences; under 9% were seen once. These data also formed part of another study, on yellow fever vaccine responses in identical twins.

The sequenced sample consisted of PBMCs. Source of these receptors: a woman aged 18-35 years in good health.

This clonotype turned up a few times. The chain is built from TRBV27 and TRBJ2-7, with D possibly matching TRBD2 (5 bases). Trimming removed 5 bases at V and 3 bases at J, with 8 bases between. CDR3 length: 12 residues. Germline lookup yields CDR1 MNHEY and CDR2 SMNVEV (reference sequence). CDR3 sequence (DNA): TGTGCCAGCAGTCAGGACTTCTACGAGCAGTACTTC. Amino acids: CASSQDFYEQYF.

The genes are TRBV20-1 and TRBJ2-7; 14 bases are a match to TRBD2. Germline CDR1 DFQATT, CDR2 SNEGSKA (reference sequence). V trimming: 4 bases; J trimming: 1 base; junction bases outside the gene matches: 6. This CDR3 spans 16 amino acids. In DNA form, the CDR3 reads TGCAGTGCTACCGGGACTAGCGGGAGTTTTTCCTACGAGCAGTACTTC. The encoded protein is CSATGTSGSFSYEQYF.

This clonotype came up many times. The genes are TRBV20-1 and TRBJ2-1; TRBD2 aligns across 7 bases. With V trimmed by 1 base and J by 9 bases, 6 bases remained unmatched. The CDR3 covers 13 residues. Germline-derived CDR1 and CDR2 are DFQATT and SNEGSKA (reference sequence). The DNA of the CDR3 is TGCAGTGCTAGAGGCGCGGGAGAGGTTGAGCAGTTCTTC. Amino acids: CSARGAGEVEQFF.

This clonotype appeared a few times. V and J are TRBV7-9 and TRBJ2-2; D gene uncertain. V was pared by 7 bases and J by 5 bases, with 20 bases between. CDR3 length: 16 residues. CDR1 is SEHNR and CDR2 is FQNEAQ in the germline V gene (reference sequence). The CDR3: CASNSGAGVNTGELFF. The CDR3 nucleotides read TGTGCCAGCAACTCAGGAGCCGGAGTAAATACCGGGGAGCTGTTTTTT.

This clonotype has only a few counts. The V gene is TRBV12-3 or TRBV12-4, the J gene TRBJ1-2; tentatively, D is TRBD1 (6 bases). The CDR3 length is 15 residues. Trimming left V 6 bases short and J 7 bases short, with 21 bases between. CDR3 nucleotides: TGTGCCAGCAGCCAGGGGAGCAGCTATGTGTCTGGCTACACCTTC. Its protein is CASSQGSSYVSGYTF.

The J gene is TRBJ2-3, the V gene TRBV4-3, with TRBD2 identical over 8 bases. After removal of 0 bases from V and 2 bases from J, the junction contained 4 bases not matched to a gene. The germline gives CDR1 LGHNA, CDR2 YSLEER. CDR3 length equals 16 residues. This CDR3 is CASSQEAGGFTDTQYF. In DNA form, the CDR3 reads TGCGCCAGCAGCCAAGAGGCGGGAGGTTTCACAGATACGCAGTATTTT.

V usage is TRBV15 and J usage is TRBJ2-2; D perhaps matches TRBD1 (6 bases). The germline V and J ends were trimmed by 3 bases and 1 base, with 12 bases remaining between them. Germline values: CDR1 LNHNV, CDR2 YYDKDF (reference sequence). This CDR3 spans 16 amino acids. CDR3 coding DNA: TGTGCCACCAGCAGCTTTGGACAGAAGAACACCGGGGAGCTGTTTTTT. Amino acid sequence: CATSSFGQKNTGELFF.

Worth noting for this clonotype: This sequence may be a read error, since a much larger clone differs from it by one base. The rearrangement links TRBV4-3 to TRBJ2-7; no reliable D call. This CDR3 spans 13 amino acids. The V and J ends lost 0 bases and 4 bases respectively, with 7 bases between them. Germline lookup yields CDR1 LGHNA and CDR2 YSLEER. CDR3 protein: CASSQDQHYEQYF. In nucleotides, the CDR3 is TGCGCCAGCAGCCAAGATCAGCATTACGAGCAGTACTTC.

The CDR3 DNA reads as TGCAGTGCTAAGATCAGTGTCGGCAATTCACCCCTCCACTTT. Its protein is CSAKISVGNSPLHF. The V and J genes are TRBV20-1 and TRBJ1-6, with D uncertain. V was pared by 4 bases and J by 7 bases, with 14 bases between. The CDR3 totals 14 residues. Germline values: CDR1 DFQATT, CDR2 SNEGSKA (reference sequence).

This clonotype came up a few times. The chain employs TRBV7-2 and TRBJ2-3, with 8 bases that match TRBD1. CDR1 and CDR2 (germline): SGHTA, FQGNSA. V was clipped by 5 bases and J by 3 bases; unmatched bases: 13. The CDR3 totals 17 residues. CDR3 nucleotides: TGTGCCAGCAGCAGCCCTGACAGGGGAGGAGCGACAGATACGCAGTATTTT. It yields the protein CASSSPDRGGATDTQYF.

This clonotype was detected a few times. V is TRBV4-3 and J is TRBJ2-5; D is possibly TRBD2 (6 bases). Germline CDR1 LGHNA, CDR2 YSLEER. The ends were cut back, 3 bases at V and 0 bases at J, with 11 bases in the middle. The CDR3 covers 15 residues. The CDR3, as DNA: TGCGCCAGCAGCCATTCCCTAGCGAACCAAGAGACCCAGTACTTC. This translates into CASSHSLANQETQYF.

Only a few counts were recorded for this clonotype. The V call is TRBV14, the J call TRBJ2-7; 7 nucleotides line up with TRBD2. Trimming removed 3 bases from V and 4 bases from J; junction bases left unmatched: 6. The V gene's germline CDR1 is SGHDN and CDR2 FVKESK. This CDR3 comprises 14 residues. CDR3 region: CASSHSLAYYEQYF. DNA for the CDR3: TGTGCCAGCAGCCATTCACTAGCGTATTACGAGCAGTACTTC. Variable domain in full (rest from reference TRBV14 and TRBJ2-7): EAGVTQFPSHSVIEKGQTVTLRCDPISGHDNLYWYRRVMGKEIKFLLHFVKESKQDESGMPNNRFLAERTGGTYSTLKVQPAELEDSGVYFCASSHSLAYYEQYFGPGTRLTVT.

The J gene is TRBJ2-3, the V gene TRBV4-3; 10 bases fit TRBD2. This CDR3 has 19 amino acids. The germline V gene has CDR1 LGHNA and CDR2 YSLEER. Trimming removed 0 bases from V and 2 bases from J; junction bases left unmatched: 11. CDR3 protein: CASSQDSGAGLAVTDTQYF. DNA for the CDR3: TGCGCCAGCAGCCAAGATTCAGGGGCCGGACTAGCGGTCACAGATACGCAGTATTTT.

Only a few counts were recorded for this clonotype. The rearrangement uses TRBV14 and TRBJ2-2; tentatively, D is TRBD1 (6 bases). V was clipped by 2 bases and J by 3 bases, with 13 bases between them. CDR3 length: 16 amino acids. The germline gives CDR1 SGHDN, CDR2 FVKESK. Written as DNA, the CDR3 is TGTGCCAGCAGCCAAAAGAGGGGGACCTACACCGGGGAGCTGTTTTTT. This translates into CASSQKRGTYTGELFF.

As concerns this clonotype: A much larger clone differs by one base, so this may be a read error. This chain links TRBV21-1 with TRBJ2-7; TRBD2 was called by the table and not checked on the DNA. TRBV21-1 is annotated as a pseudogene. This CDR3 contains 15 residues. The CDR3 nucleotides read TGTGCAGCCGCCAAAGAGCTACTAGCGGGAGACGAGCATTACTTC. It is translated as CAAAKELLAGDEHYF.